This T cell receptor beta chain was retrieved from a study of blood T cell repertoires in COVID-19 (dated by TCRdb to about 2020). For the wider study: The collaborator samples originated in the United States, Italy and Spain and spanned the acute and convalescent phases of COVID-19. The material from the prospective study consisted of cDNA or gDNA derived from T cells, B-cell-depleted T cells, or PBMCs. Subjects who had been exposed to COVID-19, were actively infected with it, or had recovered from it provided the deeply sampled blood TCRbeta repertoires that made up the dataset. The repertoires were made available in a free public database intended to serve as a resource for research on the immune response to SARS-CoV-2. The samples were drawn from two sources: the first 160 participants of the ongoing ImmuneRACE study, and 950 to 1,500 subjects contributed by 6 global collaborators. A de-identified subject ID, COVID-19 status, age in years and sex were almost always included in the sample metadata. Where available, HLA class I and class II types were obtained from metadata supplied by the sample provider rather than from assay-based typing.

TCRbeta CDR3 regions were amplified from genomic DNA by means of the immunoSEQ Assay, a bias-controlled multiplex PCR. The source study handled its data this way. The number of nucleated cells in each sample was estimated from the amplification of reference gene primers within the assay. Sequence reads were collapsed and filtered to measure the absolute abundance of every unique TCRbeta CDR3 rearrangement. For each sample, productive Simpson clonality was calculated as the square root of Simpson's diversity index over productive rearrangements. Drawn from immuneACCESS, this table holds only the in-frame rearrangements with V and J called that TCRdb kept. Clones are partly lost; checked studies trace under half to an unresolved V gene and leave the rest unexplained. The V and J calls and the clone size are those of that table, but D and trimming were determined from the DNA. The sample has 260,000 or so clones on record, over 75% of them singletons. The top ten constitute around 0.67% of the sample.

Here is what the overall study found, with its caveats: Clinical and demographic metadata were provided uncurated, with the amount varying by source and participant.

Collaborating institutions collected whole blood in K2EDTA tubes following their own protocols. For TCRbeta analysis, collaborators shipped samples in one of three forms: frozen whole blood, isolated PBMCs, or DNA extracted from either of those sample types. According to the germline V gene (reference sequence), CDR1 reads MNHEY and CDR2 reads SMNVEV. Inclusive of the bounding cysteine and phenylalanine, the CDR3 is 15 residues long. Left in the record is the CDR3 DNA by itself, 45 bases read in frame from the first base. Trimmed from V: 8 bases; trimmed from J: 9 bases; junction bases lacking a gene match: 9. On this clone: Its binding antigen is unknown. There are no base qualities to consult, and no much larger clone falls within one base.

The rearrangement combines TRBV27 with TRBJ2-3; 15 nucleotides in the junction match TRBD2. The receptor was isolated from a human donor in a cohort sampled during active COVID-19. The specimen sequenced was peripheral blood. The CDR3 here reads CASYGLAGGPRTQYF. The sequenced DNA is TGTGCCAGCTATGGACTAGCGGGAGGGCCGAGAACGCAGTATTTT.